This T cell receptor beta chain was identified during a study of beta chain features in type 1 diabetes. Study context: Healthy donors resembled patients in age, gender and cell yields.

Sequenced material consisted of expressed TCRB transcripts (all of the isolated RNA was reverse transcribed). Data came from immunoSEQ multiplex PCR; TCRdb stores just in-frame clones and leaves some out. The data contain 350,000 to 400,000 clones, roughly 16% of them seen just once; the ten biggest clones take up around 0.02%. Whole-study findings and limits: Type 1 diabetes patients had TCRB CDR3s that were shorter (moderately but significantly so) in all four CD4+ subsets.

A remark on this clone: Its matching antigen is unknown.

With V trimmed by 6 bases and J by 3 bases, 9 bases remained unmatched. CDR1 is SEHNR and CDR2 is FQNEAQ in the germline V gene (reference sequence). CDR3 size: 15 residues. Sequenced material: naive CD4+ T cells from blood. The V call is TRBV7-9, the J call TRBJ1-1; 8 positions match TRBD1. The clonotype originates from a woman aged 18-35 years in good health. CDR3 loop: CASSRPGGMDTEAFF. DNA of the CDR3: TGTGCCAGCAGTCGACCAGGGGGCATGGACACTGAAGCTTTCTTT. The full variable domain, completed using reference TRBV7-9 and TRBJ1-1, is DTGVSQNPRHKITKRGQNVTFRCDPISEHNRLYWYRQTLGQGPEFLTYFQNEAQLEKSRLLSDRFSAERPKGSFSTLEIQRTEQGDSAMYLCASSRPGGMDTEAFFGQGTRLTVV.